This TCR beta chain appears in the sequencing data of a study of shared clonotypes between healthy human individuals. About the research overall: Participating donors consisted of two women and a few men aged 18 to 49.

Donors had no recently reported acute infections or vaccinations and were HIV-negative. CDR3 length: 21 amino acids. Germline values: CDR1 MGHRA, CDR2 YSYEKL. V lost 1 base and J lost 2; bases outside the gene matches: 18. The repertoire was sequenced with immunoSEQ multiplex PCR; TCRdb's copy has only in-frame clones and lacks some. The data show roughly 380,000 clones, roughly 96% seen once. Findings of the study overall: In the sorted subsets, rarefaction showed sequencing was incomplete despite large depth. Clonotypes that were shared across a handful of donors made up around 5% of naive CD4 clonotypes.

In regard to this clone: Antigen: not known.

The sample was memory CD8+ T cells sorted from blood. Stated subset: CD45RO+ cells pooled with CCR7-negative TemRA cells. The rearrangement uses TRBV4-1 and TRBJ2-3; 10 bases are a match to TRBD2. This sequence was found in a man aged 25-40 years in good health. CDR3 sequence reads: CASSQVASGRALVLDTDTQYF. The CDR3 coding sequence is TGCGCCAGCAGCCAAGTCGCAAGCGGGAGGGCTTTAGTACTGGACACAGATACGCAGTATTTT.